Below, 30 T cell receptor beta chains from the same sample are listed, as sequenced in a study of identical twins. Each CDR3 protein is one row after TCRdb ran MiXCR on the 5' RACE reads. The repertoire has under 350,000 distinct CDR3 sequences, just under 9.5% of them found once; the top ten carry under 7.5%. These data were also filed under a second study, of yellow fever vaccine responses in identical twins.

The sample consisted of CD8+ T cells sorted from blood. The source of these receptors is a woman between 18 and 30 years old in good health.

In its sample, this clonotype was seen many times. The chain combines TRBV4-1 with TRBJ1-5; a weak D match, TRBD1 (5 bases). V lost 4 bases and J 0 bases, leaving 13 bases between the germline ends. CDR3 size: 16 residues. Germline V lookup: CDR1 MGHRA, CDR2 YSYEKL. The CDR3 is CASSLTLGGSNQPQHF. The CDR3 region has the DNA TGCGCCAGCAGCCTCACCCTGGGGGGTAGCAATCAGCCCCAGCATTTT.

There are many counts of this clonotype. The chain links TRBV20-1 to TRBJ2-1, with 12 bases fitting TRBD2. Germline V CDR1 and CDR2: DFQATT, SNEGSKA (reference sequence). The CDR3 is made up of 14 amino acids. V lost 5 bases to trimming and J lost 8 bases; unmatched junction nucleotides: 7. The CDR3 protein is CSAPLAGGVDEQFF. CDR3 nucleotides: TGCAGTGCTCCCCTAGCGGGGGGGGTGGATGAGCAGTTCTTC.

In its sample, this clonotype was seen many times. The chain joins TRBV12-3 or TRBV12-4 to TRBJ2-5; 15 positions agree with TRBD2. Germline trimming cut 4 bases from V and 5 bases from J; bases unmatched to any gene: 2. The CDR3 loop spans 15 amino acids. The CDR3 DNA reads TGTGCCAGCAGTTCCGGACTAGCGGGAGGGGAGACCCAGTACTTC. This gives the protein CASSSGLAGGETQYF.

There are a few counts of this clonotype. The chain carries TRBV12-3 or TRBV12-4 and TRBJ2-2; 9 positions match TRBD2. The CDR3 is 13 amino acids. Trimming removed 8 bases from V and 3 bases from J; junction bases left unmatched: 1. The CDR3 loop reads CASRGGDTGELFF. CDR3 DNA sequence: TGTGCCAGCCGCGGGGGGGACACCGGGGAGCTGTTTTTT.

The table lists this clonotype with a few counts. The J gene is TRBJ2-3, the V gene TRBV7-9, with no clear D. Germline V gene sequence: CDR1 SEHNR, CDR2 FQNEAQ (reference sequence). This CDR3 region has 13 residues. V was cut by 5 bases and J by 2 bases, with 8 bases left in between. CDR3 sequence reads: CASSPVYTDTQYF. The CDR3 region has the DNA TGTGCCAGCAGCCCAGTGTACACAGATACGCAGTATTTT.

This clonotype was seen a few times. The rearrangement joins TRBV2 to TRBJ2-7; TRBD1 matches 7 bases. The CDR3 has 14 amino acids. CDR1 is SNHLY, CDR2 FYNNEI, per germline. The J segment lost 4 bases and the V segment lost 6 bases, leaving 9 bases of the junction unmatched. CDR3 protein: CASRDTGVLYEQYF. In DNA, the CDR3 is TGTGCCAGCAGGGATACAGGGGTCCTATACGAGCAGTACTTC.

The chain carries TRBV10-3 and TRBJ2-1, with D perhaps matching TRBD1 (6 bases). The CDR3 length is 15 residues. Germline V gene lookup returns CDR1 ENHRY and CDR2 SYGVKD. V was trimmed by 5 bases and J by 3 bases, leaving 14 bases between them. The chain's CDR3 is CAISPDRQNYNEQFF. The CDR3 bases are TGTGCCATCAGTCCTGACAGGCAAAACTACAATGAGCAGTTCTTC.

This clonotype has a handful of counts. The chain recombines TRBV29-1 with TRBJ2-1, with 9 nucleotides matching TRBD2. With 7 bases clipped from V and 3 bases from J, the junction kept 7 bases outside the gene matches. The CDR3 extends over 14 amino acids. Per the germline V gene, CDR1 is SQVTM and CDR2 is ANQGSEA. The DNA of the CDR3 is TGCAGCGCCGGACGTAGCGGGAGCTACAATGAGCAGTTCTTC. This translates into CSAGRSGSYNEQFF.

This clonotype appeared many times. This chain joins TRBV9 and TRBJ1-1; D might be TRBD1 (5 bases). The CDR3 covers 15 residues. CDR1 SGDLS and CDR2 YYNGEE come from the germline V gene. V was cut by 0 bases and J by 1 base, with 10 bases left in between. The CDR3 is CASSVVSGGNTEAFF. CDR3 DNA: TGTGCCAGCAGCGTAGTTAGTGGGGGGAACACTGAAGCTTTCTTT.

In this sample, this clonotype turned up a few times. This rearrangement joins TRBV18 to TRBJ2-3; D is perhaps TRBD1 (6 bases). The germline gives CDR1 KGHSH, CDR2 LQKENI. Trimming cost V 3 bases and J 2 bases, with 15 bases left between them. The CDR3 contains 16 residues. CDR3 protein: CASSPYSGTTTDTQYF. CDR3 nucleotide sequence: TGTGCCAGCTCACCGTATTCCGGGACAACCACAGATACGCAGTATTTT.

The chain couples TRBV2 to TRBJ2-6; D possibly corresponds to TRBD1 (5 bases). Between the trimmed V and J ends, which lost 8 bases and 3 bases, there was a span of 23 bases. Germline V gives CDR1 SNHLY, CDR2 FYNNEI. CDR3 length: 18 amino acids. CDR3 loop: CASEYLGHTLGGANVLTF. CDR3 nucleotides: TGTGCCAGCGAGTATTTGGGGCATACTCTTGGTGGGGCCAACGTCCTGACTTTC.

This clonotype was seen more than once but under ten times. V gene TRBV5-1 combines with J gene TRBJ1-2; maybe TRBD1 (6 bases). This CDR3 contains 14 residues. From germline, CDR1 is SGHRS and CDR2 YFSETQ. V was clipped by 4 bases and J by 4 bases, with 14 bases between them. CDR3 amino acids: CASSSQGFGYGYTF. The CDR3 nucleotides read TGCGCCAGCAGCAGCCAGGGGTTTGGCTATGGCTACACCTTC.

This clonotype was counted ten times or more. The V and J genes are TRBV5-6 and TRBJ1-5; D may be TRBD1 (6 bases). The length of the CDR3 is 13 residues. The V gene's germline CDR1 is SGHDT and CDR2 YYEEEE. The germline V and J ends were trimmed by 0 bases and 10 bases, with 11 bases remaining between them. CDR3 sequence (DNA): TGTGCCAGCAGCTTGGTCTCGGGGACACCCCAGCATTTT. Protein sequence: CASSLVSGTPQHF.

The rearrangement joins TRBV27 to TRBJ2-1; no reliable D call. Germline V gene sequence: CDR1 MNHEY, CDR2 SMNVEV (reference sequence). Trimming took 5 bases from V and 1 from J, leaving 12 bases between them. The CDR3 consists of 15 residues. As DNA, the CDR3 is TGTGCCAGCAGTGCTCAATTCACGTCCTACAATGAGCAGTTCTTC. Translating it yields CASSAQFTSYNEQFF.

The gene calls are TRBV20-1 and TRBJ2-7, with 11 positions matching TRBD1. The CDR3 runs to 16 residues. The germline V gene encodes CDR1 DFQATT and CDR2 SNEGSKA (reference sequence). The junction had 8 bases not matched to a gene; V was cut back by 0 bases and J by 4 bases. The DNA for the CDR3 is TGCAGTGCTAGAGATAAAGGACAGGGGGCTAGGTACGAGCAGTACTTC. Translation: CSARDKGQGARYEQYF.

This clonotype was picked up many times. V gene TRBV29-1 combines with J gene TRBJ2-1; either TRBD1 or TRBD2 may supply D (5 bases each). The CDR3 is 15 residues long. Deletions cut 3 bases from V and 0 bases from J, with 12 bases between. Germline V lookup: CDR1 SQVTM, CDR2 ANQGSEA. The CDR3 region is CSVEGTASSYNEQFF. The CDR3 DNA is TGCAGCGTTGAGGGGACGGCTAGCTCCTACAATGAGCAGTTCTTC.

In its sample, this clonotype was seen many times. The rearrangement joins TRBV7-8 to TRBJ2-7, with unresolved D. This CDR3 has 15 residues. The germline V and J ends were trimmed by 3 bases and 0 bases, with 12 bases remaining between them. CDR1 SGHVS and CDR2 FQNEAQ come from the germline V gene. CDR3 loop: CASSLTRTSSYEQYF. CDR3 sequence (DNA): TGTGCCAGCAGCTTGACCAGGACCAGCTCCTACGAGCAGTACTTC.

This clonotype was detected a few times. This chain connects TRBV29-1 to TRBJ2-1, with D possibly being TRBD2 (5 bases). The V end was cut by 2 bases, the J end by 5 bases, with 10 bases between. The V gene's germline CDR1 is SQVTM and CDR2 ANQGSEA. The CDR3 runs 13 residues. The CDR3 spells CSVEPRADNEQFF. CDR3 DNA sequence: TGCAGCGTTGAACCGAGGGCGGACAATGAGCAGTTCTTC.

The table lists this clonotype with many counts. This sequence joins TRBV29-1 and TRBJ2-1; D is possibly TRBD1 or TRBD2 (5 bases each). CDR1 is SQVTM and CDR2 is ANQGSEA in the germline V gene. Trimming stripped 0 bases from V and 1 base from J, with 10 bases between. CDR3 length: 15 amino acids. The CDR3 spells CSVEDGARSYNEQFF. In DNA form, the CDR3 reads TGCAGCGTTGAAGACGGGGCTAGATCCTACAATGAGCAGTTCTTC.

This clonotype came up many times. This chain connects TRBV12-3 or TRBV12-4 to TRBJ1-1; D unclear. This CDR3 comprises 14 residues. The V and J ends lost 4 bases and 0 bases respectively, with 9 bases between them. CDR3 loop: CASSYEILNTEAFF. CDR3 nucleotide sequence: TGTGCCAGCAGTTATGAGATCCTGAACACTGAAGCTTTCTTT.

This clonotype was recorded at least ten times. The V gene is TRBV29-1, the J gene TRBJ2-5; no reliable D call. The germline CDR1 and CDR2 sequences are SQVTM and ANQGSEA. The CDR3 consists of 12 residues. Trimming stripped 3 bases from V and 1 base from J, with 6 bases between. The CDR3 sequence: CSVDIPQETQYF. The CDR3 DNA reads TGCAGCGTTGACATACCCCAAGAGACCCAGTACTTC.

This clonotype came up many times. CDR3 in DNA: TGTGCCAGCAGTCCATACAGGGAGGAGGGCGGGGAGCTGTTTTTT. This encodes CASSPYREEGGELFF. The chain employs TRBV12-3 or TRBV12-4 and TRBJ2-2; D tentatively fits TRBD1 or TRBD2 (6 bases each). The CDR3 sequence is 15 residues long. Trimming cost V 5 bases and J 7 bases, with 17 bases left between them.

In its sample, this clonotype was seen many times. CDR3 bases: TGTGCCAGCAGCTTAGTTGTGTACCCTGAAGCTTTCTTT. It codes for CASSLVVYPEAFF. The rearrangement links TRBV7-9 to TRBJ1-1; D ambiguous. The germline V and J ends were trimmed by 1 base and 6 bases, with 9 bases remaining between them. This CDR3 spans 13 amino acids. Germline V gene sequence: CDR1 SEHNR, CDR2 FQNEAQ (reference sequence).

The chain recombines TRBV7-9 with TRBJ2-1; 10 bases agree with TRBD2. V lost 2 bases and J lost 8; bases outside the gene matches: 6. Germline V gives CDR1 SEHNR, CDR2 FQNEAQ (reference sequence). The CDR3 is 15 amino acids. The CDR3 loop is CASSLRLAGGDEQFF. The CDR3 bases are TGTGCCAGCAGCTTACGACTAGCGGGCGGGGATGAGCAGTTCTTC.

Many counts were recorded for this clonotype. The CDR3 nucleotides are TGTGCCAGCAGCTTCGGACTTTCGGACGAGCAGTACTTC. Translating it yields CASSFGLSDEQYF. This sequence joins TRBV27 and TRBJ2-7, with D possibly being TRBD2 (5 bases). The CDR3 totals 13 residues. Germline assignment: CDR1 MNHEY and CDR2 SMNVEV (reference sequence). Trimming stripped 6 bases from V and 5 bases from J, with 14 bases between.

This clonotype was found a few times. The chain uses TRBV7-9 and TRBJ1-2; D remains unclear. The V gene's germline CDR1 is SEHNR and CDR2 FQNEAQ (reference sequence). The CDR3 length is 13 residues. V dropped 5 bases and J dropped 2 bases, with 9 bases sitting between them. The DNA for the CDR3 is TGTGCCAGCAGCGCCGGGGTCAACTATGGCTACACCTTC. Residues: CASSAGVNYGYTF.

The table lists this clonotype with many counts. J is TRBJ2-7 and V is TRBV6-2 or TRBV6-3; 13 bases map to TRBD2. Germline-derived CDR1 and CDR2 are MNHEY and SVGEGT. The CDR3 is made up of 17 amino acids. Germline trimming cut 2 bases from V and 3 bases from J; bases unmatched to any gene: 7. In nucleotides, the CDR3 is TGTGCCAGCAGTTACGGACTAGCGGGAGAGGGAGGCTACGAGCAGTACTTC. As protein: CASSYGLAGEGGYEQYF.

In this sample, this clonotype turned up many times. CDR3 protein: CASSDSGANVLTF. The CDR3 DNA reads as TGTGCCAGCAGTGACTCTGGGGCCAACGTCCTGACTTTC. V is TRBV6-4 and J is TRBJ2-6; D not resolved. The CDR3 runs 13 residues. The V gene lost 0 bases and the J gene lost 3 bases, with 0 bases spanning the gap. From germline, CDR1 is MRHNA and CDR2 SNTAGT.

This clonotype was counted at least ten times. V gene TRBV29-1 combines with J gene TRBJ2-3; no firm D call. Germline V lookup: CDR1 SQVTM, CDR2 ANQGSEA. The CDR3 length is 13 residues. V was pared by 0 bases and J by 3 bases, with 7 bases between. The DNA for the CDR3 is TGCAGCGTTGAAGATCTACTGACAGATACGCAGTATTTT. Protein: CSVEDLLTDTQYF.

The chain employs TRBV30 and TRBJ2-2; D ambiguous. In germline, CDR1 is GTSNPN, CDR2 SVGIG (reference sequence). Deletions cut 3 bases from V and 2 bases from J, with 7 bases between. The CDR3 totals 13 residues. CDR3 in amino acids: CAWSSGNTGELFF. The CDR3, as DNA: TGTGCCTGGAGCTCTGGCAACACCGGGGAGCTGTTTTTT.